The text below deals with one T cell receptor beta chain. A multiplex PCR was run with 60 Vbeta primers and 13 Jbeta primers. The method was immunoSEQ multiplex PCR; TCRdb's version includes in-frame clones alone and lacks a portion of them. The top ten hold 0.35% to 0.45% of the sample, which has 150,000 or so clones, 84% seen once. The data stem from a study of cytomegalovirus exposure and HLA in healthy donors. V was cut by 5 bases and J by 6 bases, with 17 bases left in between. Germline V gene sequence: CDR1 SGHTA, CDR2 FQGNSA. The CDR3 covers 15 residues. The specimen sequenced was PBMCs. This chain connects TRBV7-2 to TRBJ2-1; tentative D call: TRBD2 (6 bases). The receptor comes from a boy aged 2 to 10 in good health and CMV-seronegative. CDR3 sequence: CASSRHTGDFNEQFF. The CDR3 DNA is TGTGCCAGCAGCCGTCATACGGGAGACTTCAATGAGCAGTTCTTC.